The 17 T cell receptor beta chains below come from one sample, sequenced in a study of graft-versus-host responses after intestinal transplantation. TCRdb's table, derived via immunoSEQ multiplex PCR, lists solely in-frame clones and lacks some. The profile shows 23,000 or so clones, 90% of them singletons. Source: PBMCs, taken approximately 39 days after intestinal transplant. The receptors derive from a human patient who received an intestinal transplant, so some T cells may come from the graft donor.

The V gene is TRBV27, the J gene TRBJ2-1; 8 bases line up with TRBD1. Germline V gives CDR1 MNHEY, CDR2 SMNVEV (reference sequence). The CDR3 extends over 12 amino acids. V trimming: 6 bases; J trimming: 14 bases; junction bases outside the gene matches: 9. DNA of the CDR3: TGTGCCAGCAGCCGACAGGGGCTTGACGAGTTCTTC. Residues: CASSRQGLDEFF.

V gene TRBV5-1 combines with J gene TRBJ2-7; TRBD1 is a possible D gene (6 bases). The CDR3 loop spans 15 amino acids. Trimming took 4 bases from V and 4 from J, leaving 18 bases between them. Germline V CDR1 and CDR2: SGHRS, YFSETQ. CDR3 loop: CASSPTQGPSYEQYF. For the CDR3, the DNA is TGCGCCAGCAGCCCTACCCAGGGGCCTTCTTACGAGCAGTACTTC.

As DNA, the CDR3 is TGTGCCAGCAGACCCGGACAGGGGCCTCTTCTTAATGAAAAACTGTTTTTT. Translated: CASRPGQGPLLNEKLFF. The chain uses TRBV5-8 and TRBJ1-4, with 9 positions matching TRBD1. Germline trimming cut 5 bases from V and 4 bases from J; bases unmatched to any gene: 12. Germline V gives CDR1 SGHTS, CDR2 YDEGEE. The CDR3 runs 17 residues.

In DNA form, the CDR3 reads TGTGCCAGCAGCTTACAGTTACTAGCGGGCCCCTTGGCCTACGAGCAGTACTTC. Translated: CASSLQLLAGPLAYEQYF. The chain uses TRBV7-2 and TRBJ2-7; 9 bases map to TRBD2. The CDR3 spans 18 residues. CDR1 and CDR2 from the germline V gene are SGHTA and FQGNSA. With V trimmed by 2 bases and J by 2 bases, 13 bases remained unmatched.

The chain joins TRBV9 to TRBJ2-3; 14 bases match TRBD2. The CDR3 contains 15 residues. The V gene's germline CDR1 is SGDLS and CDR2 YYNGEE. The trim removed 5 bases at V and 7 bases at J, leaving 6 bases unmatched. As DNA, the CDR3 is TGTGCCAGCAGGGGGACTAGCGGGAGCCGGTATACGCAGTATTTT. Its protein product is CASRGTSGSRYTQYF.

This clone was counted a few times. The chain is built from TRBV5-6 and TRBJ2-7; 7 positions agree with TRBD2. Trimming removed 2 bases from V and 6 bases from J; junction bases left unmatched: 5. The CDR3 has 13 amino acids. From germline, CDR1 is SGHDT and CDR2 YYEEEE. In DNA, the CDR3 is TGTGCCAGCAGCTTTGGACTAGTCGGCGAGCAGTACTTC. Translated: CASSFGLVGEQYF. Full variable domain (missing parts from reference TRBV5-6 and TRBJ2-7): DAGVTQSPTHLIKTRGQQVTLRCSPKSGHDTVSWYQQALGQGPQFIFQYYEEEERQRGNFPDRFSGHQFPNYSSELNVNALLLGDSALYLCASSFGLVGEQYFGPGTRLTVT.

This chain links TRBV10-1 with TRBJ2-2; the D is unclear. This CDR3 region has 14 residues. Germline V gene data show CDR1 as WNHNN and CDR2 as SYGVQD (reference sequence). The germline V and J ends were trimmed by 5 bases and 5 bases, with 12 bases remaining between them. CDR3 bases: TGCGCCAGCAGTTGGACCCCTGGGACCGGGGAGCTGTTTTTT. It is translated as CASSWTPGTGELFF.

The rearrangement uses TRBV5-1 and TRBJ2-1, with TRBD2 matching 12 bases. Germline V gives CDR1 SGHRS, CDR2 YFSETQ. With V trimmed by 1 base and J by 7 bases, 15 bases remained unmatched. The CDR3 has 19 residues. The CDR3 protein is CASSLFPSGRVGPSNEQFF. The CDR3 coding sequence is TGCGCCAGCAGCTTGTTTCCTAGCGGGAGGGTGGGACCTAGTAATGAGCAGTTCTTC.

This chain joins TRBV28 and TRBJ1-5; D may be TRBD1 (5 bases). The germline gives CDR1 MDHEN, CDR2 SYDVKM. Trimming shortened V by 5 bases and J by 0 bases, and 23 bases separated the two germline ends. The CDR3 runs to 19 residues. The CDR3: CASSTWGDGTNYSNQPQHF. The CDR3 region has the DNA TGTGCCAGCAGTACTTGGGGAGACGGGACCAACTATAGCAATCAGCCCCAGCATTTT.

The rearrangement links TRBV27 to TRBJ1-1, with D possibly TRBD1 on 6 matching bases. V lost 3 bases and J 10 bases, leaving 18 bases between the germline ends. Germline V gene data show CDR1 as MNHEY and CDR2 as SMNVEV (reference sequence). CDR3 size: 14 residues. The CDR3 DNA is TGTGCCAGCAGTTTGGGGGGGGCGCTTCTTGGAGCTTTCTTT. Protein: CASSLGGALLGAFF.

This clone has a handful of counts. The chain is built from TRBV6-1 and TRBJ2-1; 10 positions agree with TRBD2. The germline CDR1 and CDR2 sequences are MNHNS and SASEGT. The length of the CDR3 is 15 residues. V shed 11 bases and J 9 bases; nucleotides not matched to a gene: 16. CDR3 sequence reads: CASTYGAGGWGEQFF. The CDR3 DNA sequence: TGTGCCTCCACCTACGGAGCGGGAGGGTGGGGTGAGCAGTTCTTC.

The rearrangement joins TRBV4-1 to TRBJ2-5; 7 bases line up with TRBD1. CDR1 and CDR2 (germline): MGHRA, YSYEKL. The CDR3 consists of 16 residues. With 1 base clipped from V and 1 base from J, the junction kept 6 bases outside the gene matches. The CDR3 DNA sequence: TGCGCCAGCAGCCAAGGTTACAGGGGTGGCCAAGAGACCCAGTACTTC. It is translated as CASSQGYRGGQETQYF.

CDR3 amino acids: CASSLSGGGYEQYF. CDR3 in DNA: TGTGCCAGCAGTTTATCGGGGGGGGGCTACGAGCAGTACTTC. The chain carries TRBV27 and TRBJ2-5; 7 bases map to TRBD2. The assigned J gene may be wrong: the sequence end matches TRBJ2-7 better. The CDR3 is 14 amino acids. Germline-derived CDR1 and CDR2 are MNHEY and SMNVEV (reference sequence).

The chain employs TRBV7-3 and TRBJ1-1; D is possibly TRBD1 (6 bases). The V and J ends lost 6 bases and 2 bases respectively, with 10 bases between them. The CDR3 contains 13 residues. The germline V gene has CDR1 SGHTA and CDR2 FQGTGA. In nucleotides, the CDR3 is TGTGCCAGCAGTCCGACAGGCAACACTGAAGCTTTCTTT. Its translation: CASSPTGNTEAFF.

The J gene is TRBJ2-1, the V gene TRBV7-9; D remains unclear. In germline, CDR1 is SEHNR, CDR2 FQNEAQ (reference sequence). This CDR3 region has 13 residues. V was trimmed by 2 bases and J by 6 bases, leaving 8 bases between them. The chain's CDR3 is CASSLSLVNEQFF. CDR3 sequence (DNA): TGTGCCAGCAGCTTATCCCTAGTCAATGAGCAGTTCTTC.

The rearrangement links TRBV4-1 to TRBJ1-2; the match to TRBD1 covers 9 bases. The CDR3 loop spans 15 amino acids. Looked up from germline, CDR1 is MGHRA and CDR2 is YSYEKL. V trimming: 0 bases; J trimming: 4 bases; junction bases outside the gene matches: 3. The CDR3 DNA reads TGCGCCAGCAGCCAAGATCTGGGACAGGGCTATGGCTACACCTTC. As protein: CASSQDLGQGYGYTF.

The gene calls are TRBV13 and TRBJ2-7; D unresolved. V was shortened by 5 bases and J by 5 bases, with 10 bases between the two germline ends. CDR3 length equals 12 residues. Per the germline V gene, CDR1 is PRHDT and CDR2 is FYEKMQ (reference sequence). CDR3 nucleotides: TGTGCCAGCAGCGCGGAGAAGGACGAGCAGTACTTC. Protein sequence: CASSAEKDEQYF.